The clone carrying this T cell receptor (beta chain) was observed a handful of times. Antigen unknown. V shed 3 bases and J 4 bases; nucleotides not matched to a gene: 9. The CDR3 is 16 amino acids. Libraries of TCR beta came from quantitative 5'-RACE with molecular barcodes. TCRdb reprocessed the 5' RACE reads via MiXCR and lists one record per CDR3 protein. This sample has about 540,000 distinct CDR3 sequences; roughly 13% occur once, and the top ten carry approximately 7%. The sample originates from a study of CD8 T cells in ankylosing spondylitis. Findings and limits, study-wide: Past research had described some motif variants in reactive arthritis synovial fluid and blood. Under 10 highly homologous variants formed a TCR beta motif that appeared characteristic of ankylosing spondylitis blood. Clones tied to disease were said to be significantly enriched in matched ankylosing spondylitis synovial fluid.

Sequences were obtained from blood, either unsorted or a sorted T cell fraction (not recorded which). The genes are TRBV12-3 or TRBV12-4 and TRBJ1-1, with 9 nucleotides matching TRBD1. This receptor was obtained from a male donor with ankylosing spondylitis. CDR3 bases: TGTGCCAGCAGTTTGCTCTCAACAGGGGGCTTCACTGAAGCTTTCTTT. Its translation is CASSLLSTGGFTEAFF.